This T cell receptor (beta chain) is from a study of response to subunit inactivated influenza vaccine (dated by TCRdb to between 2017 and 2018). With regard to the full study: Deep quantitative profiling of the T cell receptor repertoire was used in the study to follow responses to a trivalent subunit inactivated influenza vaccine. Summary of the overall study and its limitations: It was suggested by the authors that each seasonal influenza vaccination may recruit only a limited number of new T cells.

The CDR3 runs 14 amino acids, cysteine and phenylalanine included. Only the CDR3 region is kept as DNA, spanning 42 bases read in frame from base 1. Based on the germline V gene, the CDR1 and CDR2 sequences are MNHNS and SASEGT. A distance of 16 bases separates the germline ends of V and J, which lose 6 bases and 4 bases respectively. The method behind the library was RT-PCR. The instrument given in TCRdb is Illumina HiSeq 2500. Using fastp trimming at Q25 and MiXCR clonotype assembly, TCRdb reanalyzed the public sequencing data and kept in-frame beta chains. When rows share a CDR3 protein, they turn into one entry using the most common DNA and genes. The sample table holds fewer than 550,000 distinct CDR3 sequences, of which around 25% were seen once. The biggest ten clones account for approximately 1.9% of the sample. This clonotype was found a few times. What this receptor recognizes is not known. No base qualities exist here, and no much larger clone lies one base off it.

This specimen consisted of CD4+ T cells sorted from PBMCs, obtained 5 to 6 days after vaccination. This sequence uses TRBV6-1 and TRBJ2-7, with TRBD1 tentatively as D gene (6 bases match). The receptor was derived from a man between 45 and 60 years old who received an inactivated influenza vaccine. Donor details come from another sample of the same person, matched by shared clones. CDR3 reads: CASRPTGTLYEQYF. Read as DNA, the sequence is TGTGCCAGCAGACCCACAGGGACCCTTTACGAGCAGTACTTC.